These T cell receptor beta chains were read from a single sample in a study of memory CD4+ T cells and cytomegalovirus serostatus. Libraries were prepared by immunoSEQ multiplex PCR; TCRdb keeps only in-frame clonotypes and omits some of them. Among tens of thousands of clones listed, 82% were seen once. Sequencing used memory CD4+ T cells from blood. Receptor source: an adult in good health and CMV-seronegative. The CDR3 runs from the conserved cysteine through the conserved F or W. The D gene is left open where the match is weak. Some rows have no size entry. The others give once, few or many, or a class for an expanded clone.

length: 14; J: TRBJ2-7; V: TRBV2; size: -; D: TRBD2; DNA: TGTGCCAGCAGGGGACTAGCGGGGACTCGTGAGCAGTACTTC; CDR3: CASRGLAGTREQYF
length: 21; J: TRBJ2-6; V: TRBV28; size: once; D: TRBD1; DNA: TGTGCCAGCAGTTTATGGGAGGGCAGGGGGCGCGAAGGCTCTGGGGCCAACGTCCTGACTTTC; CDR3: CASSLWEGRGREGSGANVLTF
length: 16; J: TRBJ1-4; V: TRBV16; size: once; D: -; DNA: TGTGCCAGCAGCCGTCCTCGGGCAGGGGTGAATGAAAAACTGTTTTTT; CDR3: CASSRPRAGVNEKLFF
length: 14; J: TRBJ1-1; V: TRBV19; size: few; D: -; DNA: TGTGCCAGTAGTATAGCGACGGTGAACACTGAAGCTTTCTTT; CDR3: CASSIATVNTEAFF
length: 15; J: TRBJ2-1; V: TRBV6-1; size: -; D: TRBD1; DNA: TGTGCCAGCAGTGAACACGGACAGGCTTACAATGAGCAGTTCTTC; CDR3: CASSEHGQAYNEQFF
length: 15; J: TRBJ2-7; V: TRBV28; size: -; D: TRBD1; DNA: TGTGCCAGCAGCTCAACAGGGGTAGGTCGGAACGAGCAGTACTTC; CDR3: CASSSTGVGRNEQYF
length: 16; J: TRBJ2-1; V: TRBV11-1; size: -; D: TRBD2; DNA: TGTGCCAGCAGCTCCCGGACTAGCGGGGGGGCCAATGAGCAGTTCTTC; CDR3: CASSSRTSGGANEQFF
length: 15; J: TRBJ1-6; V: TRBV6-1; size: -; D: -; DNA: TGTGCCAGCAGAAGACCCAGAGAGGATAATTCACCCCTCCACTTT; CDR3: CASRRPREDNSPLHF
length: 16; J: TRBJ1-4; V: TRBV15; size: -; D: -; DNA: TGTGCCACCAGCAGAGTTAGCTCGGGCCTTAATGAAAAACTGTTTTTT; CDR3: CATSRVSSGLNEKLFF
length: 14; J: TRBJ1-3; V: TRBV6-5; size: -; D: -; DNA: TGTGCCAGCAGTTTGGGGCTCTCTGGAAACACCATATATTTT; CDR3: CASSLGLSGNTIYF
length: 14; J: TRBJ2-7; V: TRBV6-6; size: -; D: -; DNA: TGTGCCAGCAGTTCCCTGGACTTATCTTACGAGCAGTACTTC; CDR3: CASSSLDLSYEQYF
length: 13; J: TRBJ2-5; V: TRBV2; size: few; D: -; DNA: TGTGCCAGCCGGGGCCCCTGGGGGGAGACCCAGTACTTC; CDR3: CASRGPWGETQYF
length: 13; J: TRBJ2-7; V: TRBV9; size: -; D: -; DNA: TGTGCCAGCAGCGTAGCGCCCTCCTACGAGCAGTACTTC; CDR3: CASSVAPSYEQYF
length: 17; J: TRBJ2-1; V: TRBV7-6; size: -; D: TRBD2; DNA: TGTGCCAGCAGCTTAGCTGTGGTAGCGGGGGGGCCCAATGAGCAGTTCTTC; CDR3: CASSLAVVAGGPNEQFF
length: 13; J: TRBJ2-2; V: TRBV10-3; size: -; D: -; DNA: TGTGCCATTGGGGCAGGCGCCACCGGGGAGCTGTTTTTT; CDR3: CAIGAGATGELFF
length: 17; J: TRBJ1-1; V: TRBV5-1; size: few; D: TRBD1; DNA: TGCGCCAGCAGTCTTTTTGGGCAGGGGGCGATTCACGCTGAAGCTTTCTTT; CDR3: CASSLFGQGAIHAEAFF
length: 15; J: TRBJ1-2; V: TRBV19; size: -; D: -; DNA: TGTGCCAGTAGTTCCTTGACAGGTGACAACTATGGCTACACCTTC; CDR3: CASSSLTGDNYGYTF
length: 13; J: TRBJ1-1; V: TRBV7-9; size: few; D: TRBD1; DNA: TGTGCCAGCAGCTTACAGGGGGTTACTGAAGCTTTCTTT; CDR3: CASSLQGVTEAFF
length: 13; J: TRBJ1-1; V: TRBV7-3; size: -; D: TRBD1; DNA: TGTGCCAGCAGCTTAACAGGACAGGGTGAAGCTTTCTTT; CDR3: CASSLTGQGEAFF
length: 16; J: TRBJ1-5; V: TRBV5-6; size: -; D: -; DNA: TGTGCCAGCAGCAATAGGAAGGCCGGACGGACCCAGCCCCAGCATTTT; CDR3: CASSNRKAGRTQPQHF
length: 14; J: TRBJ2-6; V: TRBV5-5; size: -; D: -; DNA: TGTGCCAGCAGCTTCAGGTCTGGGGCCAACGTCCTGACTTTC; CDR3: CASSFRSGANVLTF
length: 14; J: TRBJ2-3; V: TRBV19; size: -; D: TRBD1; DNA: TGTGCCAGTACCTCCGGACAGGGAGGAGATACGCAGTATTTT; CDR3: CASTSGQGGDTQYF
length: 15; J: TRBJ2-2; V: TRBV7-8; size: -; D: TRBD1; DNA: TGTGCCAGCAGCTTACAGGGGGCGAACACCGGGGAGCTGTTTTTT; CDR3: CASSLQGANTGELFF
length: 16; J: TRBJ1-6; V: TRBV6-6; size: -; D: -; DNA: TGTGCCAGCAGTCCTCCCGGACGGGCCTATAATTCACCCCTCCACTTT; CDR3: CASSPPGRAYNSPLHF
length: 15; J: TRBJ2-5; V: TRBV7-2; size: -; D: -; DNA: TGTGCCAGCAGCTTAGCCGCGGGGGCCATGGAGACCCAGTACTTC; CDR3: CASSLAAGAMETQYF
length: 12; J: TRBJ1-2; V: TRBV19; size: -; D: -; DNA: TGTGCCAGTAGTACCAGACAGTATGGCTACACCTTC; CDR3: CASSTRQYGYTF
length: 14; J: TRBJ2-7; V: TRBV5-1; size: once; D: TRBD2; DNA: TGCGCCAGCAGCCCCTCGGGGAGGGGCTACGAGCAGTACTTC; CDR3: CASSPSGRGYEQYF
length: 11; J: TRBJ2-5; V: TRBV5-1; size: -; D: -; DNA: TGCGCCAGCAGCACTCAAGAGACCCAGTACTTC; CDR3: CASSTQETQYF
length: 15; J: TRBJ1-5; V: TRBV4-3; size: -; D: -; DNA: TGCGCCAGCAGCCAAGAGGACAGTAGCAATCAGCCCCAGCATTTT; CDR3: CASSQEDSSNQPQHF
length: 11; J: TRBJ2-5; V: TRBV30; size: -; D: TRBD1; DNA: TGTGCCTGGGAGCTGCCGGGACAGAGGTACTTC; CDR3: CAWELPGQRYF
length: 11; J: TRBJ2-2; V: TRBV20-1; size: -; D: -; DNA: TGCAGTGCTGATCTGTACGGGGAGCTGTTTTTT; CDR3: CSADLYGELFF
length: 15; J: TRBJ1-2; V: TRBV5-6; size: -; D: -; DNA: TGTGCCAGCAGCTTGATGGGGCAGGGGAACTATGGCTACACCTTC; CDR3: CASSLMGQGNYGYTF
length: 12; J: TRBJ2-2; V: TRBV6-5; size: -; D: -; DNA: TGTGCCAGCAGCCTAGGGACCGGGGAGCTGTTTTTT; CDR3: CASSLGTGELFF
length: 14; J: TRBJ1-3; V: TRBV7-2; size: -; D: -; DNA: TGTGCCAGCAGCAAGGGCTTTACTGGAAACACCATATATTTT; CDR3: CASSKGFTGNTIYF
length: 16; J: TRBJ2-2; V: TRBV7-9; size: -; D: TRBD2; DNA: TGTGCCAGCAGGTTGGGGACTAGCGGGGTCCGCGGGGAGCTGTTTTTT; CDR3: CASRLGTSGVRGELFF
length: 15; J: TRBJ1-2; V: TRBV4-3; size: -; D: TRBD1; DNA: TGCGCCAGCAGCCAGGACAGGGGGCGATTAAATGGCTACACCTTC; CDR3: CASSQDRGRLNGYTF
length: 12; J: TRBJ1-1; V: TRBV11-2; size: once; D: -; DNA: TGTGCCAGCGGATTGAGCAGTTCTATGGCTTTCTTT; CDR3: CASGLSSSMAFF
length: 14; J: TRBJ1-1; V: TRBV5-8; size: -; D: TRBD1; DNA: TGTGCCAGCAGCTGGACAGGGGCTTCCACTGAAGCTTTCTTT; CDR3: CASSWTGASTEAFF
length: 14; J: TRBJ1-6; V: TRBV15; size: -; D: -; DNA: TGTGCCACCAGCGGGGACTCCTATAATTCACCCCTCCACTTT; CDR3: CATSGDSYNSPLHF
length: 14; J: TRBJ2-7; V: TRBV29-1; size: -; D: TRBD1; DNA: TGCAGCGTTGCTCCGGGACAGGGGGTGTACGAGCAGTACTTC; CDR3: CSVAPGQGVYEQYF
length: 14; J: TRBJ1-3; V: TRBV6-6; size: -; D: -; DNA: TGTGCCAGCACCCAGGGTGTGGGTGGAAACACCATATATTTT; CDR3: CASTQGVGGNTIYF
length: 19; J: TRBJ1-3; V: TRBV2; size: once; D: -; DNA: TGTGCCAGCAGTGAAACTGGTCCAAGGAGAACCCCAGCGGGAAACACCATATATTTT; CDR3: CASSETGPRRTPAGNTIYF
length: 15; J: TRBJ1-3; V: TRBV4-2; size: -; D: TRBD1; DNA: TGTGCCAGCAGCCAAGGGACAGGGGGCGAGAACACCATATATTTT; CDR3: CASSQGTGGENTIYF
length: 15; J: TRBJ1-2; V: TRBV19; size: -; D: TRBD1; DNA: TGTGCCAGTATCCGGTCCGGGACAGGGATTGAGGGCTACACCTTC; CDR3: CASIRSGTGIEGYTF
length: 12; J: TRBJ1-2; V: TRBV6-5; size: few; D: -; DNA: TGTGCCACCCGAGGAGGGAACTATGGCTACACCTTC; CDR3: CATRGGNYGYTF
length: 15; J: TRBJ1-3; V: TRBV27; size: -; D: -; DNA: TGTGCCAGCAGTTTATCCCTGGGGCGTGGAAACACCATATATTTT; CDR3: CASSLSLGRGNTIYF
length: 15; J: TRBJ1-5; V: TRBV27; size: -; D: -; DNA: TGTGCCAGCAGTTTAAGAGCAGGGGAAAATCAGCCCCAGCATTTT; CDR3: CASSLRAGENQPQHF
length: 16; J: TRBJ1-1; V: TRBV6-5; size: -; D: -; DNA: TGTGCCAGCAGTTACTCGAGACAAAAGAGGGACACTGAAGCTTTCTTT; CDR3: CASSYSRQKRDTEAFF
length: 15; J: TRBJ2-3; V: TRBV7-2; size: -; D: TRBD1; DNA: TGTGCCAGCAGCTTTACAGGGGGTCGGGCAGATACGCAGTATTTT; CDR3: CASSFTGGRADTQYF
length: 11; J: TRBJ2-7; V: TRBV30; size: -; D: -; DNA: TGTGCCTGGGAACTTCACTACGAGCAGTACTTC; CDR3: CAWELHYEQYF
length: 12; J: TRBJ2-1; V: TRBV9; size: -; D: -; DNA: TGTGCCAGCAGCTTAAATAACAATGAGCAGTTCTTC; CDR3: CASSLNNNEQFF